This T cell receptor (beta chain) was sequenced for a study of lymphopenia after photon versus proton radiotherapy. Findings and limits, study-wide: Under photons, naive T cells and diversity fell while effector/memory populations rose. After lymphocyte nadir, photon-treated repertoires showed oligoclonal expansion, especially CD8+ Temra. Survival link was tested only in deceased patients; proton benefit remains a possibility. Larger post-nadir TCR diversity loss correlated inversely with survival in deceased patients.

Trimming took 2 bases from V and 4 from J, leaving 3 bases between them. This CDR3 region has 12 residues. CDR1 and CDR2 (germline): MDHEN, SYDVKM. TCRdb's copy holds only in-frame clones and misses some; the assay was immunoSEQ multiplex PCR. The data show around 50,000 clones, with 84% seen just once and around 2% held by the top ten. In the case of this clone: The antigen remains unidentified. The sample has other DNA sequences that encode this CDR3 too.

The sequence came from a man between 60 and 70 years old with pancreatic cancer. The chain recombines TRBV28 with TRBJ2-1; D is uncertain. The sequencing here drew on peripheral blood, taken from a patient treated with proton-based radiotherapy. CDR3 DNA sequence: TGTGCCAGCAGTTTACTTTACAATGAGCAGTTCTTC. Translating it yields CASSLLYNEQFF.